Listed here are 20 T cell receptor beta chains from one sample, sequenced in a study of CD8+ T cells in alopecia areata (dated by TCRdb to between 2018 and 2020). The label giving this sample's time point can be read as: around 4 weeks on oral tofacitinib. In light of the paper, this sample's treatment or condition label describes: oral pan-JAK inhibitor, 5-10 mg twice daily. Receptor libraries were prepared by the immunoSEQ multiplex PCR assay. For TCR sequencing, RNA was extracted from every sample and reverse transcribed into cDNA to serve as template. Sourced from immuneACCESS, this table was stored by TCRdb with only in-frame sequences that have V and J called. A share of the clones is absent; for the studies checked, an unresolved V gene accounts for under half, and the remainder has no known explanation. The sample data list about 150,000 clones, and just over 65% of these were observed just once. The ten largest account for roughly 0.99% of the sample.

The sequencing used CD4+ T cells sorted from blood, collected at week 4, from a patient treated with tofacitinib. The receptors here all came from a human donor with alopecia areata.

This chain connects TRBV14 to TRBJ2-7; the D gene could be TRBD1 or TRBD2 (5 bases each). V gave up 1 base and J gave up 7 bases, with 5 bases separating them. CDR1 is SGHDN, CDR2 FVKESK, per germline. The CDR3 has 11 residues. CDR3 in amino acids: CASSQGGEQYF. Here the CDR3 DNA reads TGTGCCAGCAGCCAAGGGGGGGAGCAGTACTTC.

The chain links TRBV7-2 to TRBJ2-6; D is unresolved. The germline CDR1 and CDR2 sequences are SGHTA and FQGNSA. This CDR3 is built from 13 residues. Trimming took off 8 bases at V and 4 bases at J, with 9 bases between the two ends. CDR3 coding DNA: TGTGCCAGCCCCACGGGCGGGGCCAACGTCCTGACTTTC. Its translation is CASPTGGANVLTF.

The chain links TRBV5-1 to TRBJ2-7; weak D call: TRBD2 (6 bases). Trimming left V 5 bases short and J 6 bases short, with 12 bases between. Per the germline V gene, CDR1 is SGHRS and CDR2 is YFSETQ. The CDR3 extends over 12 amino acids. The CDR3 DNA follows: TGCGCCAGCAGTGAGCAGGGAGGCGAGCAGTACTTC. This sequence encodes CASSEQGGEQYF.

This clone has just one count. The V call is TRBV5-1, the J call TRBJ1-2; D ambiguous. This CDR3 has 14 amino acids. V dropped 4 bases and J dropped 8 bases, with 18 bases sitting between them. Germline CDR1 reads SGHRS; CDR2 reads YFSETQ. Written as DNA, the CDR3 is TGCGCCAGCAGCGTAGCGACGAATCCCGGAGGCTACACCTTC. Its protein product is CASSVATNPGGYTF.

The rearrangement links TRBV5-1 to TRBJ2-7; 12 bases align to TRBD1. CDR3 length: 21 residues. Germline values: CDR1 SGHRS, CDR2 YFSETQ. The trim removed 5 bases at V and 2 bases at J, leaving 23 bases unmatched. The CDR3 DNA reads TGCGCCAGCAGTTCCAGCGCAAGGGACAGGGGGCAAGTAGGGCGACCCTACGAGCAGTACTTC. The encoded protein is CASSSSARDRGQVGRPYEQYF. The variable domain in full, completed from reference TRBV5-1 and TRBJ2-7, reads KAGVTQTPRYLIKTRGQQVTLSCSPISGHRSVSWYQQTPGQGLQFLFEYFSETQRNKGNFPGRFSGRQFSNSRSEMNVSTLELGDSALYLCASSSSARDRGQVGRPYEQYFGPGTRLTVT.

The V and J genes are TRBV27 and TRBJ2-7; perhaps D is TRBD1 or TRBD2 (5 bases each). This CDR3 contains 13 residues. Trimming shortened V by 1 base and J by 6 bases, and 10 bases separated the two germline ends. Germline V gene data show CDR1 as MNHEY and CDR2 as SMNVEV (reference sequence). The DNA for the CDR3 is TGTGCCAGCAGTTTATACGGGGCGCGCGAGCAGTACTTC. Its translation is CASSLYGAREQYF.

This clone was found once. The rearrangement joins TRBV30 to TRBJ2-2, with D tentatively TRBD1 (6 bases). V shed 0 bases and J shed 6 bases, with 8 bases lying between them. This CDR3 is built from 13 residues. Germline V lookup: CDR1 GTSNPN, CDR2 SVGIG (reference sequence). This CDR3 is CAWSVWGPGELFF. For the CDR3, the DNA is TGTGCCTGGAGTGTATGGGGGCCCGGGGAGCTGTTTTTT.

This sequence joins TRBV29-1 and TRBJ2-5; 11 bases are a match to TRBD1. V dropped 4 bases and J dropped 6; count of bases not matched to a gene: 13. This CDR3 has 16 residues. Germline CDR1 is SQVTM and CDR2 is ANQGSEA. The CDR3 sequence is CSVGRLGTGGRKTQYF. As DNA, the CDR3 is TGCAGCGTTGGTCGGCTCGGGACAGGGGGTAGGAAGACCCAGTACTTC.

The chain is built from TRBV7-2 and TRBJ2-5, with a possible D match to TRBD2 (6 bases). This CDR3 region has 16 residues. Trimming removed 5 bases from V and 5 bases from J, with 21 bases in between. Germline values: CDR1 SGHTA, CDR2 FQGNSA. The CDR3 is CASSAALARGAETQYF. CDR3 nucleotides: TGTGCCAGCAGCGCCGCCCTAGCGAGGGGCGCGGAGACCCAGTACTTC. Drawing the rest from reference TRBV7-2 and TRBJ2-5, the complete variable domain is GAGVSQSPSNKVTEKGKDVELRCDPISGHTALYWYRQSLGQGLEFLIYFQGNSAPDKSGLPSDRFSAERTGGSVSTLTIQRTQQEDSAVYLCASSAALARGAETQYFGPGTRLLVL.

This clone was observed a few times. The chain employs TRBV27 and TRBJ2-7; 9 bases map to TRBD1. Germline V gene lookup returns CDR1 MNHEY and CDR2 SMNVEV (reference sequence). The J segment lost 4 bases and the V segment lost 3 bases, leaving 7 bases of the junction unmatched. The CDR3 runs to 15 residues. CDR3 sequence reads: CASSFFGDRVYEQYF. The CDR3 DNA is TGTGCCAGCAGTTTCTTCGGGGACAGGGTTTACGAGCAGTACTTC.

V is TRBV4-3 and J is TRBJ2-7; tentative D call: TRBD2 (7 bases). V was shortened by 0 bases and J by 2 bases, with 14 bases between the two germline ends. CDR1 and CDR2 from the germline V gene are LGHNA and YSLEER. The CDR3 consists of 16 residues. CDR3 sequence: CASSQDPRGLTYEQYF. DNA for the CDR3: TGCGCCAGCAGCCAAGATCCGCGGGGGCTAACCTACGAGCAGTACTTC.

The chain employs TRBV25-1 and TRBJ1-1, with D uncertain. The CDR3 length is 15 residues. V was trimmed by 1 base and J by 6 bases, leaving 15 bases between them. Germline V gene sequence: CDR1 MGHDK, CDR2 SYGVNS. The CDR3 DNA sequence: TGTGCCAGCAGTGAATTTGGTCCACCGGGAGCTGAAGCTTTCTTT. It translates to CASSEFGPPGAEAFF.

V usage is TRBV29-1 and J usage is TRBJ1-6; D uncertain. Germline V CDR1 and CDR2: SQVTM, ANQGSEA. The CDR3 extends over 13 amino acids. Trimming removed 4 bases at V and 8 bases at J, with 12 bases between. The chain's CDR3 is CSVGWGLDSPLHF. As DNA, the CDR3 is TGCAGCGTTGGATGGGGTTTGGATTCACCCCTCCACTTT.

For the CDR3, the DNA is TGCGCCAGCCGGACAGCAACTAATGAAAAACTGTTTTTT. Residues: CASRTATNEKLFF. V is TRBV4-1 and J is TRBJ1-4; possible D gene TRBD1, 6 bases. Germline values: CDR1 MGHRA, CDR2 YSYEKL. The V end was cut by 8 bases, the J end by 0 bases, with 7 bases between. The CDR3 runs 13 residues.

This clone was observed a few times. This chain links TRBV2 with TRBJ2-7, with TRBD1 as a possible D gene (5 bases). Trimming left V 0 bases short and J 6 bases short, with 12 bases between. The CDR3 contains 14 residues. Germline V lookup: CDR1 SNHLY, CDR2 FYNNEI. The CDR3 DNA reads TGTGCCAGCAGTGAAGCGCGGCAGGGCAGCGAGCAGTACTTC. Protein sequence: CASSEARQGSEQYF.

The rearrangement uses TRBV29-1 and TRBJ2-2, with D unresolved. Germline V lookup: CDR1 SQVTM, CDR2 ANQGSEA. The germline V and J ends were trimmed by 6 bases and 0 bases, with 8 bases remaining between them. The CDR3 contains 13 residues. CDR3 sequence: CSVDVSNTGELFF. In DNA, the CDR3 is TGCAGCGTCGACGTCTCGAACACCGGGGAGCTGTTTTTT.

This clone was recorded a few times. The chain links TRBV7-9 to TRBJ1-6; D gene ambiguous. Germline CDR1 reads SEHNR; CDR2 reads FQNEAQ (reference sequence). The CDR3 has 16 amino acids. The V and J ends lost 5 bases and 4 bases respectively, with 15 bases between them. CDR3 loop: CASSPSEGRYNSPLHF. The CDR3 DNA reads as TGTGCCAGCAGCCCCTCCGAAGGGAGATATAATTCACCCCTCCACTTT.

The genes are TRBV4-1 and TRBJ1-5; D not resolved. V was cut by 0 bases and J by 3 bases, with 6 bases left in between. The CDR3 contains 14 residues. The germline gives CDR1 MGHRA, CDR2 YSYEKL. CDR3 sequence: CASSQDQSNQPQHF. The DNA of the CDR3 is TGCGCCAGCAGCCAAGATCAGTCCAATCAGCCCCAGCATTTT.

The chain employs TRBV7-2 and TRBJ2-5; TRBD1 matches at 10 bases. The DNA end is a closer match to TRBJ2-7, so the J assignment may be wrong. Germline lookup yields CDR1 SGHTA and CDR2 FQGNSA. The CDR3 runs to 14 residues. CDR3 sequence (DNA): TGTGCCAGCAGCATAAGGGACAGGGGATACGAGCAGTACTTC. Its translation is CASSIRDRGYEQYF.

The chain couples TRBV27 to TRBJ1-2; D is unclear. There are 13 residues in the CDR3. V shed 5 bases and J shed 4 bases, with 11 bases lying between them. Per germline, CDR1 MNHEY and CDR2 SMNVEV (reference sequence). In DNA, the CDR3 is TGTGCCAGCAGTCTTTCTATGTTCTATGGCTACACCTTC. Protein product: CASSLSMFYGYTF.